This T cell receptor (beta chain) was identified in a study of OX40 agonist ivuxolimab in advanced cancers. Some clones are missing from TCRdb's copy, which holds only in-frame ones; the method was immunoSEQ multiplex PCR. Here the sample spans 45,000 to 55,000 clones, more than 70% being singletons. Germline CDR1 is MNHNS and CDR2 is SASEGT. The CDR3 extends over 16 amino acids. The germline V and J ends were trimmed by 0 bases and 3 bases, with 11 bases remaining between them. J is TRBJ1-4 and V is TRBV6-1; D uncertain. The receptor's source is an adult with an advanced solid tumor such as melanoma, head and neck, liver or kidney cancer. The sample consisted of CD4+ or CD8+ T cells sorted from blood, taken in a trial of the OX40 agonist ivuxolimab. CDR3 protein: CASSEAPAGSNEKLFF. DNA for the CDR3: TGTGCCAGCAGTGAAGCGCCGGCAGGCTCTAATGAAAAACTGTTTTTT.